Given below is one TCR beta chain in context. The entry originates in a study of radiation and T cells in renal cell carcinoma. Study-wide context: Nephrectomy followed 15 Gy stereotactic body radiation by 4 weeks.

Sequencing was performed with immunoSEQ multiplex PCR; in TCRdb, only in-frame clones are kept and a portion is missing. The profile shows some 150,000 clones, roughly 80% of them singletons. The time point is: baseline pretreatment blood. The treatment: 15 Gy SBRT to primary tumor, nephrectomy 4 weeks later. The patient's renal cell carcinoma had clear cell pathology. CDR1 is MNHEY and CDR2 is SVGAGI in the germline V gene. The junction had 7 bases not matched to a gene; V was cut back by 3 bases and J by 5 bases. This CDR3 is built from 15 residues. The specimen was blood, collected from a patient whose treatment included radiotherapy and nephrectomy. This clonotype originated in a woman between 50 and 59 years old with renal cell carcinoma. This rearrangement joins TRBV6-5 to TRBJ2-5, with TRBD2 identical over 9 bases. CDR3: CASSYPSGVDETQYF. Written as DNA, the CDR3 is TGTGCCAGCAGTTATCCTAGCGGGGTAGATGAGACCCAGTACTTC.